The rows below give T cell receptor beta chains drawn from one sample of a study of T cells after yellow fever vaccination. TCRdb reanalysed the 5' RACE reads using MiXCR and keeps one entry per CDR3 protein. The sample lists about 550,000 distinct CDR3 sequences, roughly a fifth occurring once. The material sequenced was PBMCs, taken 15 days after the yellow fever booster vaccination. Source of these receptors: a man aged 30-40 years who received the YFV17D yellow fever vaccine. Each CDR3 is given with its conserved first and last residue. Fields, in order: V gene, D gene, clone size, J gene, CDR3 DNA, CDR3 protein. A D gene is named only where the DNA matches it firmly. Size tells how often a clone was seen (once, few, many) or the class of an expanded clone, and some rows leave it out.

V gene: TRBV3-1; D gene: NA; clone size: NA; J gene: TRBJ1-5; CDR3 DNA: TGTGCCAGCAGCCAAGATCAGACAAATCAGCCCCAGCATTTT; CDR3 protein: CASSQDQTNQPQHF
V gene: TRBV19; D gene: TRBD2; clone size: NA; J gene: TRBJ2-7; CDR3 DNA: TGTGCCAGTATGAGCGGGAGTACTTGGGAGCAGTACTTC; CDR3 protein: CASMSGSTWEQYF
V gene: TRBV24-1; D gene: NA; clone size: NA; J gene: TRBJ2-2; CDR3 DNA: TGTGCCACCCCCGGACAGAACACCGGGGAGCTGTTTTTT; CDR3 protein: CATPGQNTGELFF
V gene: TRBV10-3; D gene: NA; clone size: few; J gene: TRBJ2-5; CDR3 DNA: TGTGCCATCGGGGCCTCGGAGACCCAGTACTTC; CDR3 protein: CAIGASETQYF
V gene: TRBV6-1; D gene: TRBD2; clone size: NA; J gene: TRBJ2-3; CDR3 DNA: TGTGCCAGCAGCTCGATAGGACTAGCGGGAGGCACAGATACGCAGTATTTT; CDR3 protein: CASSSIGLAGGTDTQYF
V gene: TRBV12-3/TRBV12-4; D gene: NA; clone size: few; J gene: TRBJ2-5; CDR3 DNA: TGTGCCAGCAGTACCCGCGAGACCCAGTACTTC; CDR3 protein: CASSTRETQYF
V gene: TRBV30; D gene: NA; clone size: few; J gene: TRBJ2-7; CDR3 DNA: TGTGCCCGAACCAAACGCGGGGACCTAAGCGAGCAGTACTTC; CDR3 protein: CARTKRGDLSEQYF
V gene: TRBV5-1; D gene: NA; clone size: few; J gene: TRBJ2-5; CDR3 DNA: TGCGCCAGCAGCCCCGGAAGGTTAGGGATCCAAGAGACCCAGTACTTC; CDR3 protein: CASSPGRLGIQETQYF
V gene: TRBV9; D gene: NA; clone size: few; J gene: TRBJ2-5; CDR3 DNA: TGTGCCAGCAGCGTTAGCGTCTCCACCCAAGAGACCCAGTACTTC; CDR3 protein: CASSVSVSTQETQYF
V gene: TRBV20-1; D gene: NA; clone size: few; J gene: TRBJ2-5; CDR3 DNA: TGCAGTGCTACATCACCATTGACAGTGTACCAAGAGACCCAGTACTTC; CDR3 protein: CSATSPLTVYQETQYF
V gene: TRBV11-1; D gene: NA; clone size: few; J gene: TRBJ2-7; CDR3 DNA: TGTGCCAGCAGCAACAGGGGGTCGCTAGCGGAGGAGGGCTACGAGCAGTACTTC; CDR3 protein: CASSNRGSLAEEGYEQYF
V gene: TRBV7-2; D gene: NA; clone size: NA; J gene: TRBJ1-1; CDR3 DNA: TGTGCCAGCAGCTTACTTGCGGGTTACACTGAAGCTTTCTTT; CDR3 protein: CASSLLAGYTEAFF
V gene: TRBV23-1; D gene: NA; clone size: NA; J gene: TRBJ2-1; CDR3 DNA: TGCCGTAATGAGGAGAATTACAATGAGCAGTTCTTC; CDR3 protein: CRNEENYNEQFF
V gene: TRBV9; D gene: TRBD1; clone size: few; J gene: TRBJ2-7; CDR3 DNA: TGTGCCAGCAGCGTAGATGGGACAGTTTTTTACGAGCAGTACTTC; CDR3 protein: CASSVDGTVFYEQYF
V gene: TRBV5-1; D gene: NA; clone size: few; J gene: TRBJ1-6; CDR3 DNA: TGCGCCAGCAGCTTCAAAGGGGATAGAGATAATTCACCCCTCCACTTT; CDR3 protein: CASSFKGDRDNSPLHF
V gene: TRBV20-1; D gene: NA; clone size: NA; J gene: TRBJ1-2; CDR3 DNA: TGCAGTGCACCTAGAGATGGCTACACCTTC; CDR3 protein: CSAPRDGYTF
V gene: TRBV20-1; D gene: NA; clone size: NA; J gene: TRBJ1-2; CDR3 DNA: TGCAGTGCTAGCGGTTCTATTCAGGGAGCGGAGTCTAGCTACACCTTC; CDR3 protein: CSASGSIQGAESSYTF
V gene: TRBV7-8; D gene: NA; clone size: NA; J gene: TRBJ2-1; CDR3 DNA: TGTGCCAGCAGGAGTCCCAAACTAGTCGGTGAGTTCTTC; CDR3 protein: CASRSPKLVGEFF
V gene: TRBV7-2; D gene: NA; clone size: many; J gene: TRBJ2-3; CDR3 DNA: TGTGCCAGCAGCAACCTAGCCGATACGCAGTATTTT; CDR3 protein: CASSNLADTQYF
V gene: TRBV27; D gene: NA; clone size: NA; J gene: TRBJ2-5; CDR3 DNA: TGTGCCAGCAGTTTCAAGTACCAAGAGACCCAGTACTTC; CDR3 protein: CASSFKYQETQYF
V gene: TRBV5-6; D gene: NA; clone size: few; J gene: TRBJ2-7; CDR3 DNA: TGTGCCAGCAGCTTGCCCAGGTTCTACGAGCAGTACTTC; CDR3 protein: CASSLPRFYEQYF
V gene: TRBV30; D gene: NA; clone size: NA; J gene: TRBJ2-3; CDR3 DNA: TGTGCCTGGGGGGGAGGCGGCACCACAGATACGCAGTATTTT; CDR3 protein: CAWGGGGTTDTQYF
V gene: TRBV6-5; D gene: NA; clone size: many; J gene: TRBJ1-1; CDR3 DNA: TGTGCCAGCAGAAGGACGGAGAACACTGAAGCTTTCTTT; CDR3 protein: CASRRTENTEAFF
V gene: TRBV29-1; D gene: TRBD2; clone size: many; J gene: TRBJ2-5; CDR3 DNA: TGCAGCGTTGTAGCGGGAGGAGAGACCCAGTACTTC; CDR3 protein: CSVVAGGETQYF
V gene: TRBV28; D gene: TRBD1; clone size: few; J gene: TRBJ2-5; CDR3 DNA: TGTGCCAGCAGTGCGACAGGGGCCCAAGAGACCCAGTACTTC; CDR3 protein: CASSATGAQETQYF
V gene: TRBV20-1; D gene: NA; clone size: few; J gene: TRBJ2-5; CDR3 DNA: TGCAGTGCTAGAGATAAAGAGACCCAGTACTTC; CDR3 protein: CSARDKETQYF
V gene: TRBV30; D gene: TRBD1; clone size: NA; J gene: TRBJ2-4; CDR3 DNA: TGTGCCTGGAGTGTAGTACCGCGCCCTGGACAGGCCAGGAGGCTTTCTTCCAAAAACATTCAGTACTTC; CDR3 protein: CAWSVVPRPGQARRLSSKNIQYF
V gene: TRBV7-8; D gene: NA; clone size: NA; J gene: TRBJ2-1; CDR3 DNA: TGTGCCAGCAGCTTAACCGGGGGCGGCCCTTATGAGCAGTTCTTC; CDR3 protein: CASSLTGGGPYEQFF
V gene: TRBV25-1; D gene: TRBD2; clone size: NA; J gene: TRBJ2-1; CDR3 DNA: TGTGCCAGCAGTGACGCTAGCGGGAGCTATGAGCAGTTCTTC; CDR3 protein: CASSDASGSYEQFF
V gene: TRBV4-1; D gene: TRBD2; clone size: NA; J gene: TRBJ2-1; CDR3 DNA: TGCGCCAGCAGCCAAGAGGAGACTAGCGGGTTTTACAATGAGCAGTTCTTC; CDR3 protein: CASSQEETSGFYNEQFF
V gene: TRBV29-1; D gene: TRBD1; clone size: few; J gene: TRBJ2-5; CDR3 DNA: TGCAGCGTTGAGCCCGGGACAGGGAATTTGAAGACCCAGTACTTC; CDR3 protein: CSVEPGTGNLKTQYF
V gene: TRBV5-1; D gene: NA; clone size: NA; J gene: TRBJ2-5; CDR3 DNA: TGCGCCAGCAGCCGAATCCAAGAGACCCAGTACTTC; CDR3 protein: CASSRIQETQYF
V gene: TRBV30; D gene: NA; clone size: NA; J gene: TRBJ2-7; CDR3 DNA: TGTGCCTGGAGCGACAGCTCCTACGAGCAGTACTTC; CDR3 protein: CAWSDSSYEQYF